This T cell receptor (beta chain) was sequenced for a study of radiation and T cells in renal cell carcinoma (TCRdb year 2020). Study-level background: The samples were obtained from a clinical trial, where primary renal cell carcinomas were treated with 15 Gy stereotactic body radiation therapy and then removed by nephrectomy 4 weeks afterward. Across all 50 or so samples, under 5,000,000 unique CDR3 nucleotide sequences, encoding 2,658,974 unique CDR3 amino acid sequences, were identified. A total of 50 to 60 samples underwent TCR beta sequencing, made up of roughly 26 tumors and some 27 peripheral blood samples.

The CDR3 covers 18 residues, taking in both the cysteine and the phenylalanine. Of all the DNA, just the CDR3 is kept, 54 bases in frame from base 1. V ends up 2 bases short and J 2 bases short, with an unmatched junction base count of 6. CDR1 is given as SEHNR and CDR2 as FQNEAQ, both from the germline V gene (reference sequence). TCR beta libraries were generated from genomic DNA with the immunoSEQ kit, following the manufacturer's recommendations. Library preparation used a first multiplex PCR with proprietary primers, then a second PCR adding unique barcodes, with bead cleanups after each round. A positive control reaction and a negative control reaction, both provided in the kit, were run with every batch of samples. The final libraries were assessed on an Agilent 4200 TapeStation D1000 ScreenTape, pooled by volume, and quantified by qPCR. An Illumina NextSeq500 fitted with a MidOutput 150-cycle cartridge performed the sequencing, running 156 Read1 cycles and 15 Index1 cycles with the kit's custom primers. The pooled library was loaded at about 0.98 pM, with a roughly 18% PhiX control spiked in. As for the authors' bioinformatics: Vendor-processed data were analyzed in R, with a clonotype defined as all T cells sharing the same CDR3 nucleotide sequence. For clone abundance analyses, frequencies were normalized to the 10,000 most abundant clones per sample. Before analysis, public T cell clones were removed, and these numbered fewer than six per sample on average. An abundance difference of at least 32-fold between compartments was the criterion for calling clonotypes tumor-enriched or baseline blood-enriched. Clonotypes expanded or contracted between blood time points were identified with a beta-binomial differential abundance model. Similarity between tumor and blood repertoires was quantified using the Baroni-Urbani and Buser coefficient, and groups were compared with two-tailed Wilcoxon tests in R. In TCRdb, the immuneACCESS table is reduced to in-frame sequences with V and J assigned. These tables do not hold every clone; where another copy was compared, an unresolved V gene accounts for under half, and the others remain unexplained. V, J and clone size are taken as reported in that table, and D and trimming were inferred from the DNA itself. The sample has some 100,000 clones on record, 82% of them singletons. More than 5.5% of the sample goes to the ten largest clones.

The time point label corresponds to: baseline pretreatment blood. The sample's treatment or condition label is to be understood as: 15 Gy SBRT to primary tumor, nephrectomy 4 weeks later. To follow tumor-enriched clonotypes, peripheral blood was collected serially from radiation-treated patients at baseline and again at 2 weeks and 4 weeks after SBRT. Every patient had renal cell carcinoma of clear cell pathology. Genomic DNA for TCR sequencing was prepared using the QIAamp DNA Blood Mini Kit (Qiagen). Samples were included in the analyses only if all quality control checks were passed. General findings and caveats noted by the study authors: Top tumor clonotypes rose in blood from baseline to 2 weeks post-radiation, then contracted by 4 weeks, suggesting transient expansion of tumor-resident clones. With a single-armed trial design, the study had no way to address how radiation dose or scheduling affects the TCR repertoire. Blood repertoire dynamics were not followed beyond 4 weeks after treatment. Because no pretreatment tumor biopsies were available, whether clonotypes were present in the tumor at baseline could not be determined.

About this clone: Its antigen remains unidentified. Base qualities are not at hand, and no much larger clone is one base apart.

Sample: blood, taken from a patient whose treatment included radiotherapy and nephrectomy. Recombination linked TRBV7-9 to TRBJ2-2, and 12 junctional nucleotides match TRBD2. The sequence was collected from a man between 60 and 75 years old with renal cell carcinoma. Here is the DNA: TGTGCCAGCAGCTTACCCCTAGCGGGAGGGACAAACACCGGGGAGCTGTTTTTT. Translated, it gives CASSLPLAGGTNTGELFF.